These T cell receptor beta chains were read from a single sample in a study of Graves' ophthalmopathy and Graves' hyperthyroidism. TCRdb fed the multiplex PCR reads into MiXCR, producing one record per CDR3 protein. The sample records approximately 330,000 distinct CDR3 sequences, about 17% being singletons. The specimen sequenced was peripheral blood. Receptor source: an adult man with Graves' ophthalmopathy. Each CDR3 is given with its conserved first and last residue. The D gene is left open where the match is weak. The size field is filled for only some rows; it gives once, few, many or a size class.

d_call	clone_size	v_call	j_call	cdr3_aa	cdr3_nt
TRBD1	once	TRBV11-1	TRBJ1-5	CASSFGGTGGDQPQHF	TGTGCCAGCAGCTTTGGGGGGACAGGGGGTGACCAGCCCCAGCATTTT
TRBD2	many	TRBV29-1	TRBJ2-2	CSVLTGGPDTGELFF	TGCAGCGTCCTGACGGGGGGACCCGACACCGGGGAGCTGTTTTTT
.	many	TRBV7-6	TRBJ2-7	CASSLEGGGGPYEQYF	TGTGCCAGCAGCTTAGAGGGGGGAGGCGGACCCTACGAGCAGTACTTC
.	many	TRBV28	TRBJ1-2	CASSSTKGSYGYTF	TGTGCCAGCAGTTCAACAAAGGGTTCCTATGGCTACACCTTC
TRBD2	many	TRBV7-8	TRBJ2-2	CASSPGTSGRALYGELFF	TGTGCCAGCAGCCCAGGGACTAGCGGGAGGGCCCTCTACGGGGAGCTGTTTTTT
.	.	TRBV28	TRBJ2-7	CASCRPDQYEQYF	TGTGCCAGCTGCAGACCCGACCAGTACGAGCAGTACTTC
.	many	TRBV12-3/TRBV12-4	TRBJ2-7	CASSLAADPYEQYF	TGTGCCAGCAGTTTAGCCGCGGACCCCTACGAGCAGTACTTC
.	.	TRBV7-8	TRBJ2-7	CASSLTQGYEQYF	TGTGCCAGCAGCTTAACACAGGGTTACGAGCAGTACTTC
.	many	TRBV27	TRBJ1-1	CASNPSGGNTEAFF	TGTGCCAGCAATCCCAGCGGCGGAAACACTGAAGCTTTCTTT
TRBD2	many	TRBV30	TRBJ2-5	CAWSVGGNVQETQYF	TGTGCCTGGAGTGTGGGAGGGAACGTCCAAGAGACCCAGTACTTC
.	.	TRBV20-1	TRBJ1-2	CSARVGRQTSAYGYTF	TGCAGTGCTAGGGTGGGAAGACAAACAAGCGCCTATGGCTACACCTTC
TRBD1	.	TRBV28	TRBJ1-1	CASRGRGPAFF	TGTGCCAGCAGGGGGAGGGGGCCAGCTTTCTTT
TRBD1	many	TRBV6-1	TRBJ2-7	CASSKPGQGNYEQYF	TGTGCCAGCAGTAAACCGGGACAGGGGAACTACGAGCAGTACTTC
TRBD1	many	TRBV6-5	TRBJ2-7	CASKATGGPYEQYF	TGTGCCAGCAAGGCGACAGGGGGCCCCTACGAGCAGTACTTC
.	once	TRBV28	TRBJ2-7	CASSLEQGNAQYF	TGTGCCAGCAGTTTAGAACAGGGTAACGCGCAGTACTTC
.	many	TRBV11-2	TRBJ1-2	CASMCYGYTF	TGTGCCAGCATGTGTTATGGCTACACCTTC
.	many	TRBV6-2/TRBV6-3	TRBJ2-2	CASSYSYTGELFF	TGTGCCAGCAGTTACTCCTACACCGGGGAGCTGTTTTTT
.	many	TRBV24-1	TRBJ1-1	CATSDPRSGPTEAFF	TGTGCCACCAGTGATCCCAGGTCGGGTCCCACTGAAGCTTTCTTT
.	many	TRBV20-1	TRBJ2-5	CSASDKGPETQYF	TGCAGTGCCAGTGACAAGGGTCCGGAGACCCAGTACTTC
TRBD1	many	TRBV30	TRBJ1-6	CASTGTENSPLHF	TGTGCCAGTACCGGGACAGAGAATTCACCCCTCCACTTT
.	many	TRBV20-1	TRBJ2-5	CSARDAQGKETQYF	TGCAGTGCTAGAGATGCCCAGGGGAAAGAGACCCAGTACTTC
.	.	TRBV12-3/TRBV12-4	TRBJ1-1	CASSLTRDAFF	TGTGCCAGCAGTTTAACCCGAGACGCTTTCTTT
TRBD2	many	TRBV25-1	TRBJ2-7	CASSGGLVAGHEQYF	TGTGCCAGCAGTGGGGGACTAGTGGCCGGACACGAGCAGTACTTC
TRBD1	.	TRBV7-2	TRBJ1-2	CASSGDRARGYTF	TGTGCCAGCAGTGGGGACAGGGCTCGTGGCTACACCTTC
.	many	TRBV7-9	TRBJ1-6	CASSSRELNNSPLHF	TGTGCCAGCAGCTCCCGGGAGCTTAATAATTCACCCCTCCACTTT